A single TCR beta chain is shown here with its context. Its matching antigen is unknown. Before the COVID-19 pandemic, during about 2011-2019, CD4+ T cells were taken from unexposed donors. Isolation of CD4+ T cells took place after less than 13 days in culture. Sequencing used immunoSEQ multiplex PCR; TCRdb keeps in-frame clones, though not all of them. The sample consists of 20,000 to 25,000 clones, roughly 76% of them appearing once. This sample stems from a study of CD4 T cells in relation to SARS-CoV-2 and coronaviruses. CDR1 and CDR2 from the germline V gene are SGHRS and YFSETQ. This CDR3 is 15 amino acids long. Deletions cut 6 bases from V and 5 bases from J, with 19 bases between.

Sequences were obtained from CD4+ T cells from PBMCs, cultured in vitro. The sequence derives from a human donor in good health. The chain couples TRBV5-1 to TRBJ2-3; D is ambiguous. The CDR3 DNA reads TGCGCCAGCAACCTCCGGGCCCTTTCGGGAGATACGCAGTATTTT. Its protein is CASNLRALSGDTQYF.